The present TCR beta chain was sequenced within a study of blood T cell repertoires in COVID-19 (TCRdb year 2020). Regarding the research as a whole: Samples from collaborators originated in the United States, Italy and Spain and spanned both the acute and convalescent phases of COVID-19. The material from the prospective study consisted of cDNA or gDNA derived from T cells, B-cell-depleted T cells, or PBMCs. The dataset comprised deeply sampled blood TCRbeta repertoires from subjects exposed to, actively infected with, or recovered from COVID-19. The repertoires were released in a freely available public database meant as a resource for research on the immune response to SARS-CoV-2. The samples were drawn from the first 160 participants of the ongoing ImmuneRACE study and from 1,254 subjects provided by 6 global collaborators. Nearly every sample came with metadata listing a de-identified subject ID, COVID-19 status, age in years and sex. Where HLA class I and class II types were available, the types were taken from metadata supplied by the sample provider, not from assay-based typing. The full study reports these points: How much clinical and demographic metadata was included differed by source and by participant, and the metadata was provided uncurated.

Including cysteine and phenylalanine, the CDR3 has 15 amino acids. Of all the DNA, just the CDR3 is kept, 45 bases in frame from base 1. The germline V gene (reference sequence) supplies CDR1 GTSNPN and CDR2 SVGIG. V and J are truncated by 1 base and 2 bases respectively, leaving an intervening sequence of 14 bases. Points on this clone: There is no known antigen for this receptor. Base qualities are not provided; no much larger clone lies one nucleotide away.

Participants in the prospective study were enrolled through a virtual design, were aged about 18 to 100 years, and lived in about 25 United States geographic areas. In the prospective study, cohorts were assigned on the basis of participant-reported clinical history obtained from a screening survey and a study questionnaire. In the prospective study, mobile phlebotomists collected whole blood, serum and a nasopharyngeal or oropharyngeal swab from each participant. Over a roughly 2-month period, participants in the prospective study had the option of providing additional blood draws and questionnaires. Before DNA extraction, prospective study blood samples were shipped either frozen or at room temperature. TCRbeta CDR3 regions were amplified from genomic DNA by means of the immunoSEQ Assay, a bias-controlled multiplex PCR. Regarding the original processing steps: The number of nucleated cells in each sample was estimated by amplification of reference gene primers within the assay. To quantify the absolute abundance of each unique TCRbeta CDR3 rearrangement, sequence reads were collapsed and filtered. Productive Simpson clonality was computed per sample as the square root of Simpson's diversity index over productive rearrangements. Entries here come from immuneACCESS through TCRdb and include only in-frame sequences with V and J called. Some clones fail to appear in such tables; in the studies checked, an unresolved V gene covers under half of the shortfall, and the cause of the remainder is unknown. The DNA gave D and trimming, while V, J and clone size come from that table. The sample table records hundreds of thousands of clones; approximately 79% of these occur just once. The top ten clones comprise approximately 4% of the sample.

Sequenced input: PBMCs or T cells enriched from blood (not recorded which). The clonotype was recovered from a man aged 25-45 years with acute COVID-19. The chain joins TRBV30 to TRBJ1-2, and TRBD1 may be the D gene, going by 6 matching bases. For the CDR3, the sequence is CAWSDGQGGNYGYTF. The DNA is as follows: TGTGCCTGGAGTGATGGCCAAGGGGGAAACTATGGCTACACCTTC.